These T cell receptor beta chains were read from a single sample in a study of CD8 T cells in ankylosing spondylitis. MiXCR, applied by TCRdb to the 5' RACE reads, yields one record per CDR3 protein. The profile shows under 300,000 distinct CDR3 sequences, roughly a tenth of them singletons. The sequencing input was blood, either unsorted or a sorted T cell fraction (not recorded which). These receptors were taken from a male donor with ankylosing spondylitis or in good health (not recorded which). CDR3s include the opening cysteine and the closing phenylalanine or tryptophan.

V gene	J gene	CDR3 protein
TRBV7-6	TRBJ2-4	CASSPRAGPNIQYF
TRBV28	TRBJ1-5	CASSLQPGQGSQPQHF
TRBV3-1	TRBJ2-6	CASSRAGTSGANVLTF
TRBV3-1	TRBJ1-1	CASSLRDTQNTEAFF
TRBV5-5	TRBJ2-7	CASSLRIRDRFHEQYF
TRBV5-4	TRBJ1-2	CASSWDRAGYGYTF
TRBV15	TRBJ2-7	CATSGTGVGYEQYF
TRBV12-3/TRBV12-4	TRBJ1-1	CASSAGGANTEAFF
TRBV10-2	TRBJ1-2	CASQRGTYGYTF
TRBV5-1	TRBJ2-7	CASSPSPHGGIYEQYF
TRBV5-1	TRBJ2-7	CASSLTGSPYEQYF
TRBV5-1	TRBJ1-1	CASSLVLGDTEAFF
TRBV14	TRBJ2-2	CASSRTGTSLYNTGELFF
TRBV2	TRBJ2-1	CASSETGGTYNEQFF
TRBV7-9	TRBJ2-1	CASSLSWDRGEQFF
TRBV11-2	TRBJ2-7	CASSLGPLGEQYF